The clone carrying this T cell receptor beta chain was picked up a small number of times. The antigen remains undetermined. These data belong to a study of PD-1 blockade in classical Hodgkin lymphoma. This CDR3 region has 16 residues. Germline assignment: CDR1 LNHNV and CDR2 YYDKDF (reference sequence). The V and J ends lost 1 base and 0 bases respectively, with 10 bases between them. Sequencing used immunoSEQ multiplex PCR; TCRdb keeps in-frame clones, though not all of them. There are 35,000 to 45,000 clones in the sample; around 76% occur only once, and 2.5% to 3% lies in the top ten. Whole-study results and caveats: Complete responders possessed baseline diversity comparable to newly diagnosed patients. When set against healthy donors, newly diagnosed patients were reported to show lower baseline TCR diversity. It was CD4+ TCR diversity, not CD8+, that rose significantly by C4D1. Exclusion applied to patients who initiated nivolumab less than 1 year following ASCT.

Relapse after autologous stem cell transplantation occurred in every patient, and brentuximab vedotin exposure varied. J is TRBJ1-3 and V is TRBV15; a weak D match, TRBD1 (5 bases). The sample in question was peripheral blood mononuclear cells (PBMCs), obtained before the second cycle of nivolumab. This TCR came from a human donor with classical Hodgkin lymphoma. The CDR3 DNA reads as TGTGCCACCAGCAGAGTTCAGGGAGCCTCTGGAAACACCATATATTTT. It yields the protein CATSRVQGASGNTIYF. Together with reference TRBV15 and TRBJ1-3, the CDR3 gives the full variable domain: DAMVIQNPRYQVTQFGKPVTLSCSQTLNHNVMYWYQQKSSQAPKLLFHYYDKDFNNEADTPDNFQSRRPNTSFCFLDIRSPGLGDTAMYLCATSRVQGASGNTIYFGEGSWLTVV.